This T cell receptor (beta chain) was recorded in a study of T cells in Graves' hyperthyroidism and ophthalmopathy. The source material, RNA transcripts, was used to amplify TCR beta CDR3 regions. The HTBI primer set drove a first-round RT-PCR of the TCR CDR3. TCRdb ran MiXCR on the multiplex PCR reads and lists one entry per CDR3 protein. The sample contains about 290,000 distinct CDR3 sequences, approximately 13% of which appear only once. This clonotype was found once. Antigen unknown. Whole-study results and caveats: In the analysis, a 13 V-J model separated ophthalmopathy from stable hyperthyroidism.

Source material: blood. The sequence was obtained from a woman between 40 and 50 years old with Graves' hyperthyroidism.

The CDR3 nucleotides are TGCAGTGCTAGACCCCGGGGCTGGAACACTGAAGCTTTCTTT. Protein product: CSARPRGWNTEAFF. The genes are TRBV20-1 and TRBJ1-1; TRBD1 is a possible D gene (5 bases). Germline CDR1 and CDR2: DFQATT and SNEGSKA (reference sequence). The V end was cut by 2 bases, the J end by 1 base, with 11 bases between. The CDR3 is 14 amino acids.